Detailed here is one TCR beta chain. Original methodology: Nucleated cell counts were estimated from reference gene primer amplification. Only in-frame clones appear in the TCRdb table, and some are missing; sequencing was by immunoSEQ multiplex PCR. V and J calls and clone size are those listed in that table; D and trimming were worked out from the DNA. This sample has roughly 160,000 clones, with about 86% found just once. These data belong to a study of blood T cell repertoires in COVID-19. The overall study: Both acute and convalescent COVID-19 samples were obtained from the United States, Italy and Spain. T cells, B-cell-depleted T cells, or PBMCs provided the cDNA or gDNA that served as material.

The CDR3 totals 15 residues. Germline V gene data show CDR1 as LGHNA and CDR2 as YNFKEQ. The germline V and J ends were trimmed by 1 base and 2 bases, with 12 bases remaining between them. Sequencing was performed on peripheral blood. The source is a woman in her 70s who had recovered from COVID-19. The V call is TRBV4-2, the J call TRBJ2-7; D uncertain. For the CDR3, the DNA is TGTGCCAGCAGCCAAGGTGGTCAGGCCGCCTACGAGCAGTACTTC. Encoded protein: CASSQGGQAAYEQYF.